Listed here are 27 T cell receptor beta chains from one sample, sequenced in a study of T cell changes during pregnancy in multiple sclerosis. Profiling relied on immunoSEQ multiplex PCR, and the TCRdb table lists in-frame clones only, not all of them. The sample carries 30,000 to 35,000 clones, 85% to 90% recorded once. Sequencing used CD8+ T cells from peripheral blood mononuclear cells, obtained before pregnancy. All receptors derive from a female donor with multiple sclerosis, enrolled in a pregnancy study.

This chain uses TRBV6-5 with TRBJ2-1; TRBD2 matches at 8 bases. The CDR3 has 15 residues. The germline gives CDR1 MNHEY, CDR2 SVGAGI. V lost 4 bases and J lost 3; bases outside the gene matches: 5. The CDR3, as DNA: TGTGCCAGCAGTTTAAGCGGGGGAAACTACAATGAGCAGTTCTTC. It specifies CASSLSGGNYNEQFF.

V gene TRBV10-2 combines with J gene TRBJ2-5; 9 bases are shared with TRBD2. With V trimmed by 9 bases and J by 2 bases, 7 bases remained unmatched. This CDR3 has 14 residues. Germline CDR1 reads WSHSY; CDR2 reads SAAADI. The CDR3 protein is CASSLAGPQETQYF. Here the CDR3 DNA reads TGCGCCAGTTCGCTAGCGGGGCCTCAAGAGACCCAGTACTTC.

V and J are TRBV7-2 and TRBJ2-1; D remains ambiguous. Germline CDR1 is SGHTA and CDR2 is FQGNSA. The length of the CDR3 is 16 residues. The V end was cut by 1 base, the J end by 7 bases, with 17 bases between. CDR3 in amino acids: CASSLELWSPWNEQFF. CDR3 DNA: TGTGCCAGCAGCTTAGAACTTTGGTCACCGTGGAATGAGCAGTTCTTC.

The CDR3 sequence is CASSQGDSSYNEQFF. CDR3 bases: TGTGCCAGCAGCCAGGGCGATAGCTCCTACAATGAGCAGTTCTTC. This chain links TRBV4-2 with TRBJ2-1; no definite D call. Trimming pared 3 bases from V and 0 bases from J, leaving 9 bases between. Germline V CDR1 and CDR2: LGHNA, YNFKEQ. The CDR3 is 15 amino acids.

The V and J genes are TRBV5-6 and TRBJ1-1, with TRBD1 as a possible D gene (5 bases). V was cut by 4 bases and J by 11 bases, with 15 bases left in between. Per the germline V gene, CDR1 is SGHDT and CDR2 is YYEEEE. This CDR3 has 12 amino acids. The CDR3 bases are TGTGCCAGCAGCCACGATGGGGGGAGTGCTTTCTTT. Protein sequence: CASSHDGGSAFF.

The genes are TRBV12-5 and TRBJ1-5; D may be TRBD1 (5 bases). Germline values: CDR1 LGHNT, CDR2 FRNRAP. Trimming removed 7 bases at V and 1 base at J, with 20 bases between. This CDR3 has 17 amino acids. CDR3 coding DNA: TGTGCTAGTGTCACGAGGGACGATCGGGAGAGCAATCAGCCCCAGCATTTT. This sequence encodes CASVTRDDRESNQPQHF.

The V and J genes are TRBV6-6 and TRBJ2-7; 7 nucleotides align to TRBD1. The CDR3 runs 15 residues. Unmatched junction bases numbered 9, after V lost 2 bases and J lost 5 bases. The V gene's germline CDR1 is MNHNY and CDR2 SVGAGI (reference sequence). This CDR3 is CASSYAQGVANEQYF. The CDR3 DNA reads TGTGCCAGCAGTTACGCCCAGGGGGTCGCTAACGAGCAGTACTTC.

This clone was seen once. V is TRBV10-3 and J is TRBJ2-3; 9 bases are shared with TRBD2. The V gene's germline CDR1 is ENHRY and CDR2 SYGVKD. This CDR3 spans 15 amino acids. V lost 4 bases, J lost 1 base, and 3 bases stayed unmatched. The CDR3 spells CAISAGGGGTDTQYF. The CDR3 coding sequence is TGTGCCATCAGTGCGGGCGGGGGGGGCACAGATACGCAGTATTTT.

J is TRBJ1-3 and V is TRBV4-1; D unclear. The CDR3 extends over 15 amino acids. Germline V gives CDR1 MGHRA, CDR2 YSYEKL. V was cut by 0 bases and J by 0 bases, with 6 bases left in between. DNA of the CDR3: TGCGCCAGCAGCCAAGACGGGAGCTCTGGAAACACCATATATTTT. Protein sequence: CASSQDGSSGNTIYF.

The genes are TRBV6-5 and TRBJ2-1; 9 bases map to TRBD2. Trimming removed 3 bases from V and 6 bases from J; junction bases left unmatched: 6. CDR1 and CDR2 from the germline V gene are MNHEY and SVGAGI. The CDR3 spans 15 residues. The CDR3 sequence is CASSYPRGGANEQFF. In nucleotides, the CDR3 is TGTGCCAGCAGTTATCCTCGCGGGGGGGCCAATGAGCAGTTCTTC.

In regard to this clone: The same CDR3 is also encoded by other DNA sequences in this sample. This chain uses TRBV27 with TRBJ2-3; TRBD1 might be the D (5 bases). Per germline, CDR1 MNHEY and CDR2 SMNVEV (reference sequence). The CDR3 runs to 14 residues. With 2 bases removed from V and 0 bases from J, the gap between germline ends came to 6 bases. The CDR3, as DNA: TGTGCCAGCAGTTTAGGGGCAAGCACAGATACGCAGTATTTT. Translation gives CASSLGASTDTQYF.

The rearrangement joins TRBV7-2 to TRBJ1-2; D ambiguous. CDR1 SGHTA and CDR2 FQGNSA come from the germline V gene. This CDR3 is 13 amino acids long. Trimming left V 2 bases short and J 6 bases short, with 10 bases between. CDR3 bases: TGTGCCAGCAGCTTATGGGGAGGCCATGGCTACACCTTC. Protein: CASSLWGGHGYTF.

This chain links TRBV5-1 with TRBJ2-1; TRBD1 matches at 9 bases. CDR3 size: 15 residues. The ends lost 1 base at V and 8 bases at J; junction bases unmatched: 7. Germline CDR1 and CDR2: SGHRS and YFSETQ. This CDR3 is CASSLTGGAVDEQFF. Here the CDR3 DNA reads TGCGCCAGCAGCTTGACAGGGGGCGCGGTGGATGAGCAGTTCTTC.

The chain combines TRBV30 with TRBJ1-2; the D gene is possibly TRBD1 (6 bases). The germline V gene encodes CDR1 GTSNPN and CDR2 SVGIG (reference sequence). The CDR3 contains 13 residues. CDR3 residues: CAVGDTRRYGYTF. The CDR3 DNA is TGTGCGGTGGGGGACACGAGGCGATATGGCTACACCTTC.

The chain has TRBV10-3 and TRBJ1-5, with D possibly TRBD1 on 6 matching bases. Germline V gene data show CDR1 as ENHRY and CDR2 as SYGVKD. V lost 2 bases to trimming and J lost 8 bases, with 22 bases between them. The length of the CDR3 is 17 residues. This CDR3 is CAISEGGGGTLPEPQHF. CDR3 DNA sequence: TGTGCCATCAGTGAGGGGGGGGGCGGTACCCTCCCGGAGCCCCAGCATTTT.

The chain has TRBV6-6 and TRBJ2-1, with a tentative D call TRBD2 (6 bases). Trimming cost V 7 bases and J 12 bases, with 16 bases left between them. Germline-derived CDR1 and CDR2 are MNHNY and SVGAGI (reference sequence). The CDR3 spans 12 residues. CDR3: CASKVPGRGQFF. The CDR3 nucleotides are TGTGCCAGCAAGGTTCCAGGGCGGGGGCAGTTCTTC.

The chain joins TRBV28 to TRBJ1-1, with D maybe TRBD1 (5 bases). The CDR3 spans 15 residues. V was shortened by 2 bases and J by 5 bases, with 15 bases between the two germline ends. Germline CDR1 and CDR2: MDHEN and SYDVKM. The CDR3 here is CASSLLGVGGTEAFF. For the CDR3, the DNA is TGTGCCAGCAGTTTACTGGGGGTTGGAGGGACTGAAGCTTTCTTT.

The J gene is TRBJ1-5, the V gene TRBV2; 8 bases fit TRBD1. CDR3 size: 17 residues. Per the germline V gene, CDR1 is SNHLY and CDR2 is FYNNEI. Unmatched junction bases numbered 6, after V lost 2 bases and J lost 0 bases. The CDR3 nucleotides read TGTGCCAGCAGTGAATCGCACAGGGGGTATAGCAATCAGCCCCAGCATTTT. Protein: CASSESHRGYSNQPQHF.

The rearrangement links TRBV7-9 to TRBJ2-7; 9 bases fit TRBD1. The ends lost 2 bases at V and 0 bases at J; junction bases unmatched: 5. The germline gives CDR1 SEHNR, CDR2 FQNEAQ (reference sequence). The CDR3 totals 16 residues. This chain's CDR3 is CASSLPRTGASYEQYF. Here the CDR3 DNA reads TGTGCCAGCAGCTTACCCCGGACAGGGGCCTCCTACGAGCAGTACTTC.

The CDR3 sequence is CASSLYSGAPQETQYF. CDR3 DNA: TGTGCCAGCAGCTTATATAGCGGGGCGCCCCAAGAGACCCAGTACTTC. The chain links TRBV7-8 to TRBJ2-5; TRBD2 agrees at 8 bases. The junction had 6 bases not matched to a gene; V was cut back by 2 bases and J by 1 base. CDR1 and CDR2 from the germline V gene are SGHVS and FQNEAQ. The CDR3 length is 16 residues.

The chain links TRBV10-3 to TRBJ1-2; 7 positions match TRBD1. Germline assignment: CDR1 ENHRY and CDR2 SYGVKD. Germline trimming cut 8 bases from V and 8 bases from J; bases unmatched to any gene: 8. This CDR3 has 12 amino acids. The CDR3 DNA reads TGTGCCATCCAGGAGGGGGCAGGAGGCTACACCTTC. It is translated as CAIQEGAGGYTF.

The chain employs TRBV6-1 and TRBJ1-1; 10 bases are a match to TRBD1. This CDR3 is 14 amino acids long. J gave up 4 bases and V 8 bases, and 7 bases lay outside the gene matches. Germline assignment: CDR1 MNHNS and CDR2 SASEGT. The DNA for the CDR3 is TGTGCCAGCTGGTACCGGGACAGGGGCACTGAAGCTTTCTTT. Translated, it gives CASWYRDRGTEAFF.

The V and J genes are TRBV7-9 and TRBJ2-2, with a weak D call TRBD1 (5 bases). Germline values: CDR1 SEHNR, CDR2 FQNEAQ (reference sequence). Trimming removed 1 base from V and 4 bases from J, with 10 bases in between. This CDR3 region has 15 residues. In DNA form, the CDR3 reads TGTGCCAGCAGCTTAGGCCAGGGATTCACCGGGGAGCTGTTTTTT. Its protein is CASSLGQGFTGELFF.

This chain joins TRBV18 and TRBJ2-3; D is possibly TRBD1 (6 bases). V lost 3 bases to trimming and J lost 0 bases, with 10 bases between them. The CDR3 sequence is 15 residues long. Germline V CDR1 and CDR2: KGHSH, LQKENI. The CDR3 sequence is CASSPGAVSTDTQYF. In DNA form, the CDR3 reads TGTGCCAGCTCACCGGGGGCAGTTAGCACAGATACGCAGTATTTT.

This clone was seen just once. The CDR3 DNA is TGTGCCAGCAGCTTGTGGGACAGGGGGCCGCACTTCTATGGCTACACCTTC. It is translated as CASSLWDRGPHFYGYTF. The chain links TRBV5-6 to TRBJ1-2; TRBD1 agrees at 12 bases. The CDR3 runs 17 residues. Germline CDR1 SGHDT, CDR2 YYEEEE. With 1 base clipped from V and 4 bases from J, the junction kept 8 bases outside the gene matches.

This clone was observed once. The V gene is TRBV6-5, the J gene TRBJ1-1; no definite D call. The V and J ends lost 0 bases and 7 bases respectively, with 9 bases between them. CDR1 is MNHEY and CDR2 is SVGAGI in the germline V gene. This CDR3 spans 13 amino acids. Here the CDR3 DNA reads TGTGCCAGCAGTTACTCGATGGCAGATGAAGCTTTCTTT. Its translation: CASSYSMADEAFF.

The CDR3 coding sequence is TGTGCCAGCAGTCAACAGACCACTTCTCTCTCCTACGAGCAGTACTTC. It is translated as CASSQQTTSLSYEQYF. V usage is TRBV2 and J usage is TRBJ2-7; D is ambiguous. Trimming took off 5 bases at V and 0 bases at J, with 17 bases between the two ends. Germline V gene lookup returns CDR1 SNHLY and CDR2 FYNNEI. The CDR3 is 16 residues long.